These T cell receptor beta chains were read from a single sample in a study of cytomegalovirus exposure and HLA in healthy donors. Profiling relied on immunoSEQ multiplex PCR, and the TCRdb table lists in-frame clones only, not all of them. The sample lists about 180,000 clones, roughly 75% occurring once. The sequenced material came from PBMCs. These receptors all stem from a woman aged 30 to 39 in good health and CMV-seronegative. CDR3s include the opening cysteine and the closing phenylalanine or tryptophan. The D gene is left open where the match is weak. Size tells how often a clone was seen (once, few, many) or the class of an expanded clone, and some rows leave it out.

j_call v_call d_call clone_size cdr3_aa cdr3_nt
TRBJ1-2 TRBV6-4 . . CASSDAGFGYTF TGTGCCAGCAGTGACGCGGGTTTTGGCTACACCTTC
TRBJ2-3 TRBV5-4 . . CASSLVVGATDTQYF TGTGCCAGCAGTTTGGTTGTAGGGGCAACAGATACGCAGTATTTT
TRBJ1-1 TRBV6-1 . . CASSEFRNTEAFF TGTGCCAGCAGTGAATTTAGGAACACTGAAGCTTTCTTT
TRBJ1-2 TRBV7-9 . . CASSLVSYGYTF TGTGCCAGCAGCTTAGTCAGCTATGGCTACACCTTC
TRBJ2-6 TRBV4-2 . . CASSQVLAGDLSGANVLTF TGTGCCAGCAGCCAAGTCCTTGCAGGGGACCTCTCTGGGGCCAACGTCCTGACTTTC
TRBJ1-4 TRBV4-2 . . CASSLLRDNPNEKLFF TGTGCCAGCAGCCTTCTCCGGGACAACCCTAATGAAAAACTGTTTTTT
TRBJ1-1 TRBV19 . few CASLRMGRTEAFF TGTGCCAGTCTCCGGATGGGGCGCACTGAAGCTTTCTTT
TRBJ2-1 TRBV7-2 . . CASSLLQGNEQFF TGTGCCAGCAGCTTACTACAGGGAAATGAGCAGTTCTTC
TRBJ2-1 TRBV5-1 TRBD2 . CASSLIPGGSNEQFF TGCGCCAGCAGCTTGATCCCGGGGGGGTCCAATGAGCAGTTCTTC
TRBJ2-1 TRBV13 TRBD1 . CASSSGPGTGREQFF TGTGCCAGCAGCTCGGGCCCCGGGACAGGGCGGGAGCAGTTCTTC
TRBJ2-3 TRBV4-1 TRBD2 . CASSPTSGVWDTQYF TGCGCCAGCAGCCCCACTAGCGGGGTTTGGGATACGCAGTATTTT
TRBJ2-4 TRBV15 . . CATSRGGQGRNIQYF TGTGCCACCAGCAGGGGGGGGCAGGGGAGAAACATTCAGTACTTC
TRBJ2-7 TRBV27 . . CASSRGYEQYF TGTGCCAGCAGTCGGGGATACGAGCAGTACTTC
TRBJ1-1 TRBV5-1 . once CASSLTLNTEAFF TGCGCCAGCAGCTTAACACTGAACACTGAAGCTTTCTTT
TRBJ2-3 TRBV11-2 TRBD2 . CASSPGTSVRTDTQYF TGTGCCAGCAGCCCCGGGACTAGCGTTCGCACAGATACGCAGTATTTT
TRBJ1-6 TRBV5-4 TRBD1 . CASSPPGQGPGNSPLHF TGTGCCAGCAGCCCGCCGGGACAGGGGCCGGGAAATTCACCCCTCCACTTT
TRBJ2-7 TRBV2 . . CASKDNSYEQYF TGTGCCAGCAAAGACAACTCCTACGAGCAGTACTTC
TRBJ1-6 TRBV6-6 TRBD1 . CATTGQGFSPLHF TGTGCCACAACCGGACAGGGGTTTTCACCCCTCCACTTT
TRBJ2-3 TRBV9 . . CASSVSLTDTQYF TGTGCCAGCAGCGTCTCACTCACAGATACGCAGTATTTT
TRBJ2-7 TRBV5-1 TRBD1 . CASSQGQGAYEQYF TGCGCCAGCAGCCAGGGACAGGGGGCCTACGAGCAGTACTTC
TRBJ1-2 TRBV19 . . CASSIESGQVGGYTF TGTGCCAGTAGTATCGAATCAGGTCAAGTCGGTGGCTACACCTTC
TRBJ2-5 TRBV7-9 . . CASILGGGETQYF TGTGCCAGCATCCTAGGGGGGGGCGAGACCCAGTACTTC
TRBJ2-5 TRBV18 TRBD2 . CASSPVAGGQETQYF TGTGCCAGCTCACCAGTAGCGGGGGGCCAAGAGACCCAGTACTTC
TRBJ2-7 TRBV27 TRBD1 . CASSLWTGVLYEQYF TGTGCCAGCAGTTTATGGACAGGGGTATTATACGAGCAGTACTTC
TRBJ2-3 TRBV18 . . CASSPSQEDTQYF TGTGCCAGCTCACCAAGTCAGGAAGATACGCAGTATTTT
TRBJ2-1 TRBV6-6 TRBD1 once CASGETGRSYNEQFF TGTGCCAGCGGAGAGACAGGGCGCTCCTACAATGAGCAGTTCTTC
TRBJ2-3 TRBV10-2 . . CASSGGEGGYTDTQYF TGCGCCAGCAGTGGGGGAGAAGGCGGGTACACAGATACGCAGTATTTT
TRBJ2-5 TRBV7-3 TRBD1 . CASSLSGQGGETQYF TGTGCCAGCAGCTTATCGGGACAGGGGGGAGAGACCCAGTACTTC
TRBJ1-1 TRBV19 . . CASNRQGPLPNTEAFF TGTGCCAGTAACCGCCAGGGTCCGTTACCGAACACTGAAGCTTTCTTT
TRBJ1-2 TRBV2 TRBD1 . CASSGPDRGGYGYTF TGTGCCAGCAGTGGGCCGGACAGGGGCGGCTATGGCTACACCTTC
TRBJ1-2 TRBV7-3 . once CASSVTGRKGGYTF TGTGCCAGCAGCGTGACAGGTCGGAAGGGTGGCTACACCTTC
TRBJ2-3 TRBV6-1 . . CASSEVSSQADTQYF TGTGCCAGCAGTGAAGTTAGCTCACAGGCAGATACGCAGTATTTT
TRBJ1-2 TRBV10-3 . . CANQGYNYGYTF TGTGCCAACCAGGGCTATAACTATGGCTACACCTTC
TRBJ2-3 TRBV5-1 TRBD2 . CASSLGFGGGTDTQYF TGCGCCAGCAGCTTGGGTTTCGGGGGGGGCACAGATACGCAGTATTTT
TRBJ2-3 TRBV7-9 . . CASSPLGATDTQYF TGTGCCAGCAGCCCCCTAGGGGCCACAGATACGCAGTATTTT
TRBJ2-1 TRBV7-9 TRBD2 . CASSMGTSGGADEQFF TGTGCCAGCAGCATGGGGACTAGCGGGGGGGCCGATGAGCAGTTCTTC
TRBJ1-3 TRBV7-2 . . CASSPAGGRGSGNTIYF TGTGCCAGCAGCCCCGCTGGGGGTCGGGGGTCTGGAAACACCATATATTTT
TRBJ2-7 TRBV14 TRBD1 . CASSPWDRRRLYEQYF TGTGCCAGCAGCCCGTGGGACAGACGGCGCCTCTACGAGCAGTACTTC
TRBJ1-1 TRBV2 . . CASSGLSMNTEAFF TGTGCCAGCAGTGGACTTTCCATGAACACTGAAGCTTTCTTT
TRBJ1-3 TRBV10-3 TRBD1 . CAITKGQGITGNTIYF TGTGCCATCACCAAAGGACAGGGTATCACTGGAAACACCATATATTTT
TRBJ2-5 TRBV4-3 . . CASSQELGTHAPSAQYF TGCGCCAGCAGCCAAGAACTAGGAACCCACGCACCGTCGGCCCAGTACTTC
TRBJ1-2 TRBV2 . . CASNERSDSLYGYTF TGTGCCAGCAATGAAAGGTCCGACAGCCTCTATGGCTACACCTTC
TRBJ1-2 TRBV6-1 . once CASAPGAGNYGYTF TGTGCCAGCGCTCCAGGGGCAGGGAACTATGGCTACACCTTC
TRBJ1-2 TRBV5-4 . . CASSLAEAGAGRSGYTF TGTGCCAGCAGCTTGGCCGAGGCAGGGGCTGGGCGGTCTGGCTACACCTTC
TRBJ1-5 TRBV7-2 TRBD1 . CASSLGGTGILNQPQHF TGTGCCAGCAGCTTAGGTGGGACAGGGATCCTTAATCAGCCCCAGCATTTT
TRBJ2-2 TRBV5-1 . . CASSLEAFAGELFF TGCGCCAGCAGCTTGGAAGCGTTCGCCGGGGAGCTGTTTTTT
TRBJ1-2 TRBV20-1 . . CSARTDYGYTF TGCAGTGCCAGGACAGACTATGGCTACACCTTC
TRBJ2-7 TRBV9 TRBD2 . CASTPGGGSVEQYF TGTGCCAGCACCCCCGGCGGGGGTTCGGTCGAGCAGTACTTC
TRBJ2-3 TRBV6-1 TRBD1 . CASSEGGTGDFTDTQYF TGTGCCAGCAGTGAAGGTGGGACAGGGGATTTCACAGATACGCAGTATTTT
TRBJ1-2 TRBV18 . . CASSAGQGPYGYTF TGTGCCAGCTCCGCCGGGCAGGGCCCGTATGGCTACACCTTC
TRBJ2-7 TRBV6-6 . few CASSYEQGGYEQYF TGTGCCAGCAGTTACGAGCAGGGTGGCTACGAGCAGTACTTC
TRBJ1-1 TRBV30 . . CAWSQGHVGAFF TGTGCCTGGAGTCAGGGACATGTGGGAGCTTTCTTT
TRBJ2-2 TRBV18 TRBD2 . CASSPVSGVHTGELFF TGTGCCAGCTCACCAGTTAGCGGGGTCCACACCGGGGAGCTGTTTTTT
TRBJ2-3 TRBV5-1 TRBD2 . CASTRTSGQADTQYF TGCGCCAGCACCCGGACTAGCGGGCAAGCTGATACGCAGTATTTT
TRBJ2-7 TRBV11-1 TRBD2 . CASSLIAGGPYEQYF TGTGCCAGCAGCTTAATAGCGGGGGGGCCCTACGAGCAGTACTTC
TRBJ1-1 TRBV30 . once CAWSRSRVNTEAFF TGTGCCTGGAGTCGAAGCAGGGTGAACACTGAAGCTTTCTTT
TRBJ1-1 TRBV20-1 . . CSANRAEAFF TGCAGTGCCAACAGGGCGGAAGCTTTCTTT
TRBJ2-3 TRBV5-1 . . CASSLSGDRFTDTQYF TGCGCCAGCAGCTTGTCGGGGGACAGATTCACAGATACGCAGTATTTT
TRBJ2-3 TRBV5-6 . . CASSLERQGRTDTQYF TGTGCCAGCAGCTTGGAGCGGCAGGGGCGCACAGATACGCAGTATTTT